The 30 T cell receptor beta chains presented below share a single source sample, sequenced in a study of CD8+CD57+ T cells in acquired aplastic anemia (dated by TCRdb to the late 2010s). Sequencer: Illumina HiSeq 2000. Genomic DNA was used as template for profiling of TCR beta VDJ combinations and CDR3 sequences. The raw public data were reprocessed by TCRdb itself: fastp quality trimming at Q25, MiXCR clonotype calling, in-frame beta chains only. CDR3 protein duplicates are merged, each entry listing the most common genes and DNA. In all, the sample holds about 190,000 distinct CDR3 sequences, and roughly half of those were seen once. The ten top clones hold more than 15% of the sample. The sample taken for sequencing was sorted CD4+, CD8+, or CD8+CD57+ T cells (not recorded which) from PBMCs. The receptor source for this set is a human donor in good health, serving as a control.

This clonotype was detected many times. The genes are TRBV28 and TRBJ2-1; D remains ambiguous. The CDR3 spans 13 residues. V lost 8 bases, J lost 4 bases, and 12 bases lay in between. Per germline, CDR1 MDHEN and CDR2 SYDVKM. The DNA of the CDR3 is TGTGCCAGCGGGTCCCACGCGTACAATGAGCAGTTCTTC. Its translation: CASGSHAYNEQFF.

This chain joins TRBV2 and TRBJ1-4, with D maybe TRBD1 (5 bases). Trimming removed 3 bases at V and 15 bases at J, with 14 bases between. Germline lookup yields CDR1 SNHLY and CDR2 FYNNEI. This CDR3 comprises 12 residues. CDR3 sequence (DNA): TGTGCCAGCAGTGAGTTTGACAGACTAATGTTTTTT. This gives the protein CASSEFDRLMFF.

Ten or more counts support this clonotype. The J gene is TRBJ1-2, the V gene TRBV6-2 or TRBV6-3; D is undetermined. Germline V CDR1 and CDR2: MNHEY, SVGEGT. CDR3 size: 15 residues. V lost 2 bases and J lost 2, with 12 bases in between. CDR3 bases: TGTGCCAGCAGTTACGTCGACTCTGGGAACTATGGCTACACCTTC. As protein: CASSYVDSGNYGYTF.

This clonotype was seen a few times. The rearrangement links TRBV6-2 or TRBV6-3 to TRBJ2-1; D gene uncertain. The CDR3 is 16 amino acids. CDR1 is MNHEY, CDR2 SVGEGT, per germline. Deletions cut 0 bases from V and 4 bases from J, with 13 bases between. The CDR3 spells CASSYSLGSGYNEQFF. The CDR3, as DNA: TGTGCCAGCAGTTACTCTCTTGGAAGTGGGTACAATGAGCAGTTCTTC.

This clonotype was counted between two and nine times. The rearrangement joins TRBV12-3 or TRBV12-4 to TRBJ2-3; D is perhaps TRBD1 (6 bases). Trimming cost V 6 bases and J 0 bases, with 19 bases left between them. The CDR3 runs 17 residues. The CDR3 DNA reads as TGTGCCAGCAGCCTACGACTCAGGGGTACTAGCACAGATACGCAGTATTTT. Translation gives CASSLRLRGTSTDTQYF.

This chain joins TRBV12-3 or TRBV12-4 and TRBJ2-2; D possibly corresponds to TRBD1 (5 bases). V dropped 1 base and J dropped 2 bases, with 8 bases sitting between them. The CDR3 sequence is 15 residues long. CDR3 nucleotide sequence: TGTGCCAGCAGTTTAGACCAGGGTAACACCGGGGAGCTGTTTTTT. Translating gives CASSLDQGNTGELFF.

This clonotype was detected ten times or more. The V and J genes are TRBV7-9 and TRBJ1-5; weak D call: TRBD1 (6 bases). The CDR3 extends over 16 amino acids. Germline lookup yields CDR1 SEHNR and CDR2 FQNEAQ (reference sequence). Between the trimmed V and J ends, which lost 10 bases and 0 bases, there was a span of 19 bases. The CDR3 coding sequence is TGTGCCACCAGGTCCCTGGACAGTTATAGCAATCAGCCCCAGCATTTT. Its protein is CATRSLDSYSNQPQHF. The whole variable domain, remainder taken from reference TRBV7-9 and TRBJ1-5, is DTGVSQNPRHKITKRGQNVTFRCDPISEHNRLYWYRQTLGQGPEFLTYFQNEAQLEKSRLLSDRFSAERPKGSFSTLEIQRTEQGDSAMYLCATRSLDSYSNQPQHFGDGTRLSIL.

The V and J genes are TRBV7-3 and TRBJ1-4; D is unclear. This CDR3 is built from 14 residues. V lost 5 bases and J 16 bases, leaving 23 bases between the germline ends. Germline CDR1 SGHTA, CDR2 FQGTGA. The CDR3 region has the DNA TGTGCCAGCAGCCCCCGGTTGCCCTATGAAAGACCGTTTTTT. It specifies CASSPRLPYERPFF.

The V call is TRBV15, the J call TRBJ2-1; weak D call: TRBD2 (5 bases). V was cut by 5 bases and J by 13 bases, with 15 bases left in between. The CDR3 runs 12 residues. The germline gives CDR1 LNHNV, CDR2 YYDKDF (reference sequence). The CDR3 DNA reads as TGTGCCACCAGCCCCGGACTGGCCTCCCAGTTCTTC. This sequence encodes CATSPGLASQFF.

As for this clonotype: Being one base from a much bigger clone, this may be a read error. The chain is built from TRBV12-3 or TRBV12-4 and TRBJ1-5; TRBD1 matches 7 bases. V trimming: 3 bases; J trimming: 5 bases; junction bases outside the gene matches: 4. This CDR3 contains 14 residues. This chain's CDR3 is CASSFGTDYQPQHF. The DNA of the CDR3 is TGTGCCAGCAGTTTCGGGACAGACTATCAGCCCCAGCATTTT.

This clonotype has ten or more counts. This sequence joins TRBV6-4 and TRBJ1-5; D gene uncertain. Deletions cut 3 bases from V and 7 bases from J, with 10 bases between. Germline CDR1 MRHNA, CDR2 SNTAGT. The CDR3 sequence is 13 residues long. CDR3 DNA sequence: TGTGCCAGCAGTGAGGGGTTAGGGCAGCCCCAGCATTTT. Its translation: CASSEGLGQPQHF.

This sequence joins TRBV29-1 and TRBJ2-5, with D perhaps matching TRBD1 (5 bases). This CDR3 is built from 13 residues. Germline CDR1 reads SQVTM; CDR2 reads ANQGSEA. Between the trimmed V and J ends, which lost 5 bases and 5 bases, there was a span of 15 bases. The CDR3 sequence: CSVPSPGLETQYF. CDR3 DNA sequence: TGCAGCGTTCCTTCGCCAGGGTTGGAGACCCAGTACTTC.

The chain links TRBV4-3 to TRBJ1-4; D is perhaps TRBD1 (6 bases). Trimming left V 0 bases short and J 8 bases short, with 25 bases between. This CDR3 is 19 amino acids long. Germline CDR1 is LGHNA and CDR2 is YSLEER. CDR3 sequence reads: CASSQDRITGTASGEKLFF. The DNA for the CDR3 is TGCGCCAGCAGCCAAGATAGAATAACAGGGACCGCGTCCGGGGAAAAACTGTTTTTT.

Many counts were recorded for this clonotype. The CDR3 DNA follows: TGTGCCAGCAGCTTAAGGTTGGCGGGACAGGGGAGTTCTAATGAAAAACTGTTTTTT. Translation gives CASSLRLAGQGSSNEKLFF. The chain is built from TRBV11-2 and TRBJ1-4; 10 positions match TRBD1. The J segment lost 3 bases and the V segment lost 2 bases, leaving 12 bases of the junction unmatched. In germline, CDR1 is SGHAT, CDR2 FQNNGV. This CDR3 is built from 19 residues.

J is TRBJ2-5 and V is TRBV20-1; TRBD2 aligns across 10 bases. V lost 5 bases to trimming and J lost 1 base; unmatched junction nucleotides: 10. The CDR3 sequence is 16 residues long. Germline V gives CDR1 DFQATT, CDR2 SNEGSKA (reference sequence). The CDR3 spells CSAPPASGSVQETQYF. The DNA of the CDR3 is TGCAGTGCTCCCCCGGCTAGCGGGAGTGTCCAAGAGACCCAGTACTTC.

This clonotype was detected only a few times. The chain combines TRBV7-8 with TRBJ1-6, with 9 nucleotides matching TRBD1. The CDR3 spans 18 residues. Germline V gene data show CDR1 as SGHVS and CDR2 as FQNEAQ. The ends lost 1 base at V and 8 bases at J; junction bases unmatched: 12. CDR3 amino acids: CASSLDRGPVVSDSPLHF. The CDR3 coding sequence is TGTGCCAGCAGCTTAGACAGGGGGCCTGTCGTCTCGGATTCACCCCTCCACTTT.

This chain joins TRBV10-3 and TRBJ1-2; 12 bases line up with TRBD1. The CDR3 spans 15 residues. Germline loops: CDR1 ENHRY, CDR2 SYGVKD. Trimming took 5 bases from V and 5 from J; bases not matched to a gene: 6. CDR3 loop: CAISSSGQGAYGYTF. In DNA, the CDR3 is TGTGCCATCAGTTCGTCGGGACAGGGGGCATATGGCTACACCTTC.

The CDR3: CAIRGTGSNEQFF. The CDR3 nucleotides read TGTGCCATCAGGGGGACAGGGTCCAATGAGCAGTTCTTC. The chain carries TRBV10-3 and TRBJ2-1; 9 nucleotides line up with TRBD1. The CDR3 contains 13 residues. Germline CDR1 reads ENHRY; CDR2 reads SYGVKD. The J segment lost 6 bases and the V segment lost 6 bases, leaving 3 bases of the junction unmatched.

Here the CDR3 DNA reads TGTGCCAGTAGTATCGGACAGGGGGGGGACTATGGCTACACCTTC. Translating gives CASSIGQGGDYGYTF. This chain uses TRBV19 with TRBJ1-2, with 10 bases identical to TRBD1. The trim removed 3 bases at V and 3 bases at J, leaving 4 bases unmatched. CDR3 length: 15 amino acids. Germline CDR1 reads LNHDA; CDR2 reads SQIVND (reference sequence).

With regard to this clonotype: The junction does not match germline at one end; this may be a read error. This chain joins TRBV24-1 and TRBJ2-1, with D possibly being TRBD1 (5 bases). The germline V gene encodes CDR1 KGHDR and CDR2 SFDVKD. The CDR3 loop spans 15 amino acids. The CDR3 here is CAASPTGFMYDEQFF. The CDR3 DNA sequence: TGTGCCGCCAGCCCCACAGGATTCATGTACGATGAGCAGTTCTTC.

The chain carries TRBV10-3 and TRBJ2-3; no clear D gene. Germline V gives CDR1 ENHRY, CDR2 SYGVKD. The length of the CDR3 is 14 residues. V lost 4 bases to trimming and J lost 5 bases, with 13 bases between them. The CDR3 region is CAISARAHGDTQYF. Here the CDR3 DNA reads TGTGCCATCAGTGCTAGGGCACACGGAGATACGCAGTATTTT.

This clonotype appeared many times. The junction departs from germline at one end; a sequencing error may be responsible. The chain joins TRBV10-3 to TRBJ1-1; 7 positions match TRBD1. The CDR3 sequence is 13 residues long. CDR1 and CDR2 from the germline V gene are ENHRY and SYGVKD. The CDR3, as DNA: TGTGCCATCAATGAGGGGGCAAACACTGAAGCTTTCTTT. Translated, it gives CAINEGANTEAFF.

CDR3 residues: CASSLTGGETQYF. In DNA form, the CDR3 reads TGTGCCAGCAGCCTGACAGGGGGAGAGACCCAGTACTTC. The chain joins TRBV12-3 or TRBV12-4 to TRBJ2-5; 9 bases align to TRBD1. The CDR3 totals 13 residues. The ends lost 6 bases at V and 4 bases at J; junction bases unmatched: 3.

The chain employs TRBV19 and TRBJ1-1; D remains unclear. Trimming pared 4 bases from V and 0 bases from J, leaving 12 bases between. The CDR3 runs 15 residues. Per the germline V gene, CDR1 is LNHDA and CDR2 is SQIVND (reference sequence). The CDR3 spells CASSKTRRMNTEAFF. DNA of the CDR3: TGTGCCAGTAGTAAGACCCGCAGGATGAACACTGAAGCTTTCTTT.

This clonotype was counted a single time. The CDR3 DNA sequence: TGTGCCAGCAGTTGGATAGCCGGCACAGATACGCAGTATTTT. Its protein is CASSWIAGTDTQYF. J is TRBJ2-3 and V is TRBV12-3 or TRBV12-4; D call uncertain. V lost 4 bases and J lost 1, with 9 bases in between. The CDR3 is 14 amino acids.

This chain links TRBV7-9 with TRBJ2-5; perhaps TRBD2 as D (6 bases). The CDR3 loop spans 11 amino acids. The germline V and J ends were trimmed by 3 bases and 9 bases, with 8 bases remaining between them. Germline CDR1 and CDR2: SEHNR and FQNEAQ (reference sequence). CDR3 in amino acids: CASSFWGAQYF. The CDR3 region has the DNA TGTGCCAGCAGCTTCTGGGGGGCCCAGTACTTC.

This clonotype was detected ten times or more. This chain connects TRBV5-6 to TRBJ1-3; D is uncertain. This CDR3 contains 15 residues. Between the trimmed V and J ends, which lost 1 base and 0 bases, there was a span of 8 bases. Germline V lookup: CDR1 SGHDT, CDR2 YYEEEE. The CDR3 bases are TGTGCCAGCAGCTTGCTCAGGAACTCTGGAAACACCATATATTTT. This sequence encodes CASSLLRNSGNTIYF.

The chain couples TRBV5-1 to TRBJ2-7; D not resolved. V lost 2 bases and J 3 bases, leaving 9 bases between the germline ends. The CDR3 is made up of 13 amino acids. The germline V gene has CDR1 SGHRS and CDR2 YFSETQ. CDR3 protein: CASSFSYNYEQYF. The CDR3 coding sequence is TGCGCCAGCAGCTTCTCTTACAACTACGAGCAGTACTTC.

The table lists this clonotype with many counts. The V and J genes are TRBV5-1 and TRBJ1-3, with 10 bases aligning to TRBD1. J gave up 3 bases and V 0 bases, and 12 bases lay outside the gene matches. Germline V gene lookup returns CDR1 SGHRS and CDR2 YFSETQ. CDR3 length equals 19 residues. CDR3 DNA: TGCGCCAGCAGCTTGGCCGGGGACAGGGGCGGGTTAGGTGGAAACACCATATATTTT. This codes for CASSLAGDRGGLGGNTIYF.

The J gene is TRBJ2-1, the V gene TRBV20-1; 8 bases map to TRBD2. CDR3 length: 14 residues. V shed 6 bases, J shed 3 bases, and the junction held 7 bases outside the gene matches. Per germline, CDR1 DFQATT and CDR2 SNEGSKA (reference sequence). The CDR3 here is CSAPRLANYNEQFF. In nucleotides, the CDR3 is TGCAGTGCGCCCCGACTAGCGAACTACAATGAGCAGTTCTTC.